The 18 T cell receptor beta chains below all came from one sample that was sequenced in a study of technical replicates of blood from a handful of donors. Some clones are missing from TCRdb's copy, which holds only in-frame ones; the method was immunoSEQ multiplex PCR. The sample records 65,000 to 90,000 clones, 95% to 98% being singletons. Sequences were obtained from T cells isolated from PBMCs. The receptors were gathered from a human donor in good health.

This clone appeared a single time. The chain links TRBV30 to TRBJ1-5; D not resolved. V lost 0 bases, J lost 1 base, and 4 bases lay in between. The CDR3 contains 13 residues. Per the germline V gene, CDR1 is GTSNPN and CDR2 is SVGIG (reference sequence). The CDR3 bases are TGTGCCTGGAGTGTATTAAGCAATCAGCCCCAGCATTTT. Encoded protein: CAWSVLSNQPQHF.

The chain has TRBV6-1 and TRBJ1-5; tentative D call: TRBD1 (5 bases). The CDR3 has 15 residues. Per germline, CDR1 MNHNS and CDR2 SASEGT. The V gene lost 6 bases and the J gene lost 7 bases, with 19 bases spanning the gap. CDR3 region: CASSPLGQGGQPQHF. CDR3 sequence (DNA): TGTGCCAGCAGCCCCCTGGGGCAGGGTGGCCAGCCCCAGCATTTT.

This chain uses TRBV7-6 with TRBJ2-7; no clear D gene. The CDR3 is 13 residues long. CDR1 is SGHVS, CDR2 FNYEAQ, per germline. Trimming took 0 bases from V and 4 from J, leaving 7 bases between them. For the CDR3, the DNA is TGTGCCAGCAGCTTAGCCAACAGTTACGAGCAGTACTTC. Protein product: CASSLANSYEQYF.

The rearrangement joins TRBV5-6 to TRBJ2-2, with D possibly being TRBD2 (6 bases). The CDR3 runs to 17 residues. V lost 4 bases and J lost 6, with 22 bases in between. CDR1 and CDR2 from the germline V gene are SGHDT and YYEEEE. CDR3 nucleotides: TGTGCCAGCAGCCCAAATCCTCGGGGGATTCGGTCCGGGGAGCTGTTTTTT. Translating it yields CASSPNPRGIRSGELFF.

The rearrangement links TRBV28 to TRBJ2-7, with TRBD1 identical over 9 bases. Trimming at V came to 10 bases and at J to 3 bases, leaving 13 bases not matched to a gene. Germline-derived CDR1 and CDR2 are MDHEN and SYDVKM. The CDR3 totals 15 residues. DNA of the CDR3: TGTGCCACAGAGCCGGGACAGGGAAAAGACTACGAGCAGTACTTC. Translated: CATEPGQGKDYEQYF.

The V and J genes are TRBV2 and TRBJ2-7; 16 positions match TRBD2. The V gene's germline CDR1 is SNHLY and CDR2 FYNNEI. The junction had 3 bases not matched to a gene; V was cut back by 8 bases and J by 2 bases. This CDR3 has 15 residues. The CDR3 DNA reads as TGTGCCAGCCAGGGACTAGCGGGAGGGCCCTACGAGCAGTACTTC. Its translation is CASQGLAGGPYEQYF. Full variable domain (rest looked up from reference TRBV2 and TRBJ2-7): EPEVTQTPSHQVTQMGQEVILRCVPISNHLYFYWYRQILGQKVEFLVSFYNNEISEKSEIFDDQFSVERPDGSNFTLKIRSTKLEDSAMYFCASQGLAGGPYEQYFGPGTRLTVT.

The V call is TRBV30, the J call TRBJ2-1; 7 nucleotides line up with TRBD1. Germline V lookup: CDR1 GTSNPN, CDR2 SVGIG (reference sequence). This CDR3 has 15 amino acids. The trim removed 0 bases at V and 2 bases at J, leaving 4 bases unmatched. The CDR3 sequence is CAWSVDRVPYNEQFF. The CDR3 DNA follows: TGTGCCTGGAGTGTAGACAGGGTGCCCTACAATGAGCAGTTCTTC. Drawing the rest from reference TRBV30 and TRBJ2-1, the complete variable domain is SQTIHQWPATLVQPVGSPLSLECTVEGTSNPNLYWYRQAAGRGLQLLFYSVGIGQISSEVPQNLSASRPQDRQFILSSKKLLLSDSGFYLCAWSVDRVPYNEQFFGPGTRLTVL.

This rearrangement joins TRBV2 to TRBJ2-5, with 9 bases identical to TRBD2. V shed 7 bases and J 3 bases; nucleotides not matched to a gene: 12. The germline V gene has CDR1 SNHLY and CDR2 FYNNEI. There are 16 residues in the CDR3. The CDR3 region is CASTLSSSGTKETQYF. For the CDR3, the DNA is TGTGCCAGCACTTTATCGTCTAGCGGGACGAAAGAGACCCAGTACTTC.

The chain couples TRBV7-8 to TRBJ1-2; D is possibly TRBD1 (5 bases). Trimming cost V 7 bases and J 7 bases, with 25 bases left between them. The germline gives CDR1 SGHVS, CDR2 FQNEAQ. The CDR3 covers 16 residues. CDR3 coding DNA: TGTGCCAGCACCCCACCCTGGGGCGGGGGGAGAGGTGGCTACACCTTC. Translated: CASTPPWGGGRGGYTF.

This sequence joins TRBV5-6 and TRBJ2-2, with a possible D match to TRBD2 (6 bases). The CDR3 runs to 17 residues. Germline V gene data show CDR1 as SGHDT and CDR2 as YYEEEE. V lost 4 bases and J lost 5, with 21 bases in between. This CDR3 reads CASSRDSGPSNTGELFF. The CDR3 DNA reads as TGTGCCAGCAGCCGGGATAGCGGACCAAGTAATACCGGGGAGCTGTTTTTT.

V gene TRBV6-1 combines with J gene TRBJ1-1; TRBD1 might be the D (6 bases). The CDR3 has 14 residues. Germline CDR1 MNHNS, CDR2 SASEGT. The germline V and J ends were trimmed by 1 base and 10 bases, with 16 bases remaining between them. The CDR3 sequence is CASSEVSRGRLAFF. The CDR3 DNA sequence: TGTGCCAGCAGTGAAGTATCCAGGGGTCGTCTAGCTTTCTTT.

The genes are TRBV6-1 and TRBJ1-2; maybe TRBD1 (5 bases). This CDR3 contains 14 residues. V shed 6 bases and J shed 3 bases, with 14 bases lying between them. Germline V gene data show CDR1 as MNHNS and CDR2 as SASEGT. CDR3 DNA: TGTGCCAGCAGGGGTTTCGGGGACTACTATGGCTACACCTTC. This codes for CASRGFGDYYGYTF.

The table lists this clone with a count of one. This sequence joins TRBV19 and TRBJ2-7; 10 bases fit TRBD2. The CDR3 is 14 residues long. The junction had 6 bases not matched to a gene; V was cut back by 4 bases and J by 6 bases. Per the germline V gene, CDR1 is LNHDA and CDR2 is SQIVND (reference sequence). CDR3 protein: CASSTSGSGPEQYF. The CDR3 nucleotides are TGTGCCAGTAGTACTAGCGGGAGCGGTCCCGAGCAGTACTTC.

CDR3 protein: CASSLAITGITEAFF. CDR3 coding DNA: TGCGCCAGCAGCTTGGCCATAACAGGGATTACTGAAGCTTTCTTT. The chain has TRBV5-1 and TRBJ1-1; D may be TRBD1 (6 bases). Germline CDR1 is SGHRS and CDR2 is YFSETQ. The CDR3 sequence is 15 residues long. The V and J ends lost 0 bases and 5 bases respectively, with 14 bases between them.

This sequence joins TRBV7-8 and TRBJ1-1; D is ambiguous. Trimming pared 2 bases from V and 7 bases from J, leaving 14 bases between. The CDR3 extends over 14 amino acids. The germline CDR1 and CDR2 sequences are SGHVS and FQNEAQ. The CDR3 nucleotides are TGTGCCAGCAGCTTATCTGTGGGTGAGGTTGAAGCTTTCTTT. Its translation is CASSLSVGEVEAFF.

The gene calls are TRBV4-1 and TRBJ2-5; 8 bases map to TRBD1. This CDR3 has 15 residues. Germline CDR1 and CDR2: MGHRA and YSYEKL. Trimming took 2 bases from V and 4 from J; bases not matched to a gene: 6. CDR3 nucleotide sequence: TGCGCCAGCAGCCAACATGGACAGGGAGTAGAGACCCAGTACTTC. Protein sequence: CASSQHGQGVETQYF.

The V call is TRBV28, the J call TRBJ1-5; D gene unclear. V shed 5 bases and J shed 6 bases, with 14 bases lying between them. Germline V CDR1 and CDR2: MDHEN, SYDVKM. The length of the CDR3 is 14 residues. The CDR3 region is CASSLDAGGQPQHF. The CDR3 nucleotides are TGTGCCAGCAGTCTTGATGCAGGAGGTCAGCCCCAGCATTTT.

The V call is TRBV5-5, the J call TRBJ1-4; D ambiguous. Between the trimmed V and J ends, which lost 2 bases and 7 bases, there was a span of 6 bases. The CDR3 is 12 amino acids. CDR1 and CDR2 (germline): SGHKS, YYEKEE (reference sequence). The CDR3 DNA follows: TGTGCCAGCAGCTTTAACGGTGAAAAACTGTTTTTT. This encodes CASSFNGEKLFF. Supplemented by reference TRBV5-5 and TRBJ1-4, the full variable domain reads DAGVTQSPTHLIKTRGQQVTLRCSPISGHKSVSWYQQVLGQGPQFIFQYYEKEERGRGNFPDRFSARQFPNYSSELNVNALLLGDSALYLCASSFNGEKLFFGSGTQLSVL.